Sequencing of this TCR beta chain was carried out in a study of T cells in Graves' hyperthyroidism and ophthalmopathy. Study in general: Once the initial diagnosis was made, peripheral blood was obtained before any treatment.

Germline V gives CDR1 MDHEN, CDR2 SYDVKM. V lost 2 bases, J lost 4 bases, and 4 bases stayed unmatched. The CDR3 is made up of 15 amino acids. The table lists this clonotype with many counts. The antigen remains unidentified. From RNA transcripts, TCR beta CDR3 regions were amplified. Primed by the HTBI set, a first-round RT-PCR was run on the TCR CDR3. TCRdb analysed the multiplex PCR reads with MiXCR anew, one entry per CDR3 protein. The profile shows 500,000 to 650,000 distinct CDR3 sequences, about 14% of them singletons. Study conclusions and caveats: The model made its ophthalmopathy prediction, and onset followed a median about 6.8 months later. Blood samples included most of the expanded thyroid clonotypes exceeding 0.001.

This TCR came from a woman aged 45-65 years with Graves' ophthalmopathy. Sequencing input: blood. This sequence joins TRBV28 and TRBJ2-2, with 7 bases fitting TRBD1. CDR3 sequence: CASSLPGTATGELFF. The CDR3 bases are TGTGCCAGCAGTTTACCCGGGACAGCCACCGGGGAGCTGTTTTTT.